These T cell receptor beta chains were read from a single sample in a study of neurological immune-mediated disorders. TCRdb used MiXCR to reprocess the 5' RACE reads, holding one entry per CDR3 protein. The sample holds about 55,000 distinct CDR3 sequences, roughly 4.3% seen once. The specimen sequenced was PBMCs. Receptors were obtained from a man over 45 with multiple sclerosis. Both conserved end residues are part of each CDR3. D genes are given only for firm matches. Expanded clones are given a class, and other clones once, few, many or no size at all.

D: .; J: TRBJ2-7; size: many; V: TRBV5-1; DNA: TGCGCCAGCACTACCGGAGGGGGACTCTCCTACGAGCAGTACTTC; CDR3: CASTTGGGLSYEQYF
D: .; J: TRBJ2-7; size: .; V: TRBV12-3/TRBV12-4; DNA: TGTGCCAGCAGTTTTGGGCAAGGGAAAGAGCAGTACTTC; CDR3: CASSFGQGKEQYF
D: TRBD1; J: TRBJ2-1; size: many; V: TRBV15; DNA: TGTGCCACCAGCAGGGACAGGGGAGGGAATGAGCAGTTCTTC; CDR3: CATSRDRGGNEQFF
D: .; J: TRBJ2-2; size: many; V: TRBV5-1; DNA: TGCGCCAGCAGCTTGGAATCCGTGGGCACCGGGGAGCTGTTTTTT; CDR3: CASSLESVGTGELFF
D: TRBD2; J: TRBJ2-2; size: .; V: TRBV6-5; DNA: TGTGCCAGCAGTTATGGGAGGGACGGGGAGCTGTTTTTT; CDR3: CASSYGRDGELFF
D: .; J: TRBJ2-6; size: many; V: TRBV5-5; DNA: TGTGCCAGCAGCTTTTCCGGGGACTCTGGGGCCAACGTCCTGACTTTC; CDR3: CASSFSGDSGANVLTF
D: .; J: TRBJ1-1; size: many; V: TRBV5-1; DNA: TGCGCCAGCAGCTTCCTCGGGCCCGCGACTGAAGCTTTCTTT; CDR3: CASSFLGPATEAFF
D: .; J: TRBJ2-7; size: many; V: TRBV5-1; DNA: TGCGCCAGCACGAAGCCAGGGGAAATCCCCTACGAGCAGTACTTC; CDR3: CASTKPGEIPYEQYF
D: .; J: TRBJ2-1; size: many; V: TRBV11-2; DNA: TGTGCCAGCAGCCCCCCCTTAGCGAGCAATGAGCAGTTCTTC; CDR3: CASSPPLASNEQFF
D: .; J: TRBJ1-6; size: .; V: TRBV20-1; DNA: TGCAGTGCTGCCGCTGCAGGTGATTCACCCCTCAACTTT; CDR3: CSAAAAGDSPLNF
D: .; J: TRBJ2-3; size: .; V: TRBV24-1; DNA: TGTGCCACCGATGGCGGAGAGAGGACAGATACGCAGTATTTT; CDR3: CATDGGERTDTQYF
D: .; J: TRBJ1-2; size: many; V: TRBV27; DNA: TGTGCCAGCAGTTTAACTTCGACAGGCTTCGGCTACACCTTC; CDR3: CASSLTSTGFGYTF
D: .; J: TRBJ2-2; size: many; V: TRBV10-1; DNA: TGCGCCAGCAGTGCCGGCGGGACGGGTACCGGGGAGCTGTTTTTT; CDR3: CASSAGGTGTGELFF
D: .; J: TRBJ2-3; size: many; V: TRBV10-3; DNA: TGTGCCACCAGGGGCCTGGACAGTAGCACAGATACGCAGTATTTT; CDR3: CATRGLDSSTDTQYF
D: TRBD2; J: TRBJ2-5; size: few; V: TRBV7-3; DNA: TGTGCCAGCAGCTTAAACGGGGGAGGGATACAAGAGACCCAGTACTTC; CDR3: CASSLNGGGIQETQYF
D: .; J: TRBJ1-2; size: few; V: TRBV9; DNA: TGTGCCAGCAGCCTGACAGCCTTATCTGCCTATGGCTACACCTTC; CDR3: CASSLTALSAYGYTF
D: .; J: TRBJ2-5; size: many; V: TRBV28; DNA: TGTGCCAGCAGCTTGGCCCCTAGGTCCGAGACCCAGTACTTC; CDR3: CASSLAPRSETQYF
D: TRBD2; J: TRBJ2-7; size: many; V: TRBV28; DNA: TGTGCCAGCAGTTTTGTGCGGGAGGTCTCCTACGAGCAGTACTTC; CDR3: CASSFVREVSYEQYF
D: .; J: TRBJ1-1; size: many; V: TRBV28; DNA: TGTGCCAGCAGCCCCGATGGGGGAAGGAGCCTGAACACTGAAGCTTTCTTT; CDR3: CASSPDGGRSLNTEAFF
D: .; J: TRBJ1-5; size: .; V: TRBV6-5; DNA: TGTGCCAGCAATCCCGGGATGAATCAGCCCCAGCATTTT; CDR3: CASNPGMNQPQHF
D: .; J: TRBJ1-2; size: .; V: TRBV20-1; DNA: TGCAGTGCTATTAGACCGACTAACTATGGCTACACCTTC; CDR3: CSAIRPTNYGYTF
D: .; J: TRBJ2-5; size: many; V: TRBV28; DNA: TGTGCCAGCAGTTCACAAGCGGGACAAGAAGAGACCCAGTACTTC; CDR3: CASSSQAGQEETQYF
D: TRBD1; J: TRBJ1-1; size: many; V: TRBV3-1; DNA: TGTGCCAGCAGCCAAGACCCAGGGGGGAGCACTGAAGCTTTCTTT; CDR3: CASSQDPGGSTEAFF
D: .; J: TRBJ2-5; size: few; V: TRBV29-1; DNA: TGCAGCGTTGAACCCCCCAGGGGCCAAGATACCCAGTACTTC; CDR3: CSVEPPRGQDTQYF
D: TRBD2; J: TRBJ2-3; size: many; V: TRBV6-5; DNA: TGTGCCAGCAGGGCCCTTCGAGCGGGACGCACAGATACGCAGTATTTT; CDR3: CASRALRAGRTDTQYF
D: .; J: TRBJ1-2; size: many; V: TRBV20-1; DNA: TGCAGTGCTAGGCTCAGGGGATGGTATGGCTACACCTTC; CDR3: CSARLRGWYGYTF